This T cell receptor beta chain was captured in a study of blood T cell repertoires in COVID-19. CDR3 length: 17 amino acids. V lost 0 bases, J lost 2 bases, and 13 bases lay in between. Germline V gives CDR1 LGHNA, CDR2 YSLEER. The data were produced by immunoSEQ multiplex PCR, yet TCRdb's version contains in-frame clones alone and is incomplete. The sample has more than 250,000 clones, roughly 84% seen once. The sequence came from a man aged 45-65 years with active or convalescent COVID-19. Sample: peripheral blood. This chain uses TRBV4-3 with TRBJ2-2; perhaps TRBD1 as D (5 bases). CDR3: CASSQDPQGANTGELFF. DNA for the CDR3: TGCGCCAGCAGCCAAGATCCCCAGGGCGCAAACACCGGGGAGCTGTTTTTT.